The 31 T cell receptor beta chains presented below share a single source sample, sequenced in a study of metastatic and nonmetastatic thyroid tumors (dated by TCRdb to 2020 to 2021). The library came from PCR. Instrument used: Illumina HiSeq 4000. The public reads were reprocessed in TCRdb via fastp at Q25 and MiXCR, keeping in-frame beta chains. The sample table records 25,000 to 30,000 clones; about 16% of these occur just once. The top ten hold roughly 14% of the sample. None of the patients had been given any treatment before thyroid surgery. Sequencing input: blood. The receptor set was obtained from a male donor with papillary thyroid cancer or a benign thyroid nodule (not recorded which). Some clones in this sample may be carry-over from other donors' samples.

This clone was counted many times. The V gene is TRBV6-1, the J gene TRBJ2-5; possibly TRBD2 for D (5 bases). CDR1 and CDR2 (germline): MNHNS, SASEGT. This CDR3 spans 13 amino acids. Trimming shortened V by 7 bases and J by 5 bases, and 14 bases separated the two germline ends. DNA of the CDR3: TGTGCCAGCACCAACCTGTCGGGGGAGACCCAGTACTTC. This codes for CASTNLSGETQYF.

This clone was picked up many times. The chain has TRBV10-2 and TRBJ2-5, with 14 bases that match TRBD2. V gave up 7 bases and J gave up 1 base; unmatched junction bases: 2. There are 15 residues in the CDR3. CDR1 and CDR2 from the germline V gene are WSHSY and SAAADI. The CDR3 region is CASNGLAGGQETQYF. The CDR3 DNA reads as TGCGCCAGCAACGGACTAGCGGGGGGCCAAGAGACCCAGTACTTC.

This rearrangement joins TRBV2 to TRBJ2-7; 8 positions match TRBD2. V shed 2 bases and J 1 base; nucleotides not matched to a gene: 1. This CDR3 region has 14 residues. From germline, CDR1 is SNHLY and CDR2 FYNNEI. CDR3 amino acids: CASSESGGSYEQYF. The CDR3 nucleotides are TGTGCCAGCAGTGAATCGGGGGGGTCCTACGAGCAGTACTTC. Supplemented by reference TRBV2 and TRBJ2-7, the full variable domain reads EPEVTQTPSHQVTQMGQEVILRCVPISNHLYFYWYRQILGQKVEFLVSFYNNEISEKSEIFDDQFSVERPDGSNFTLKIRSTKLEDSAMYFCASSESGGSYEQYFGPGTRLTVT.

This clone was found many times. The chain is built from TRBV28 and TRBJ1-3; no clear D. The V gene's germline CDR1 is MDHEN and CDR2 SYDVKM. Trimming stripped 5 bases from V and 0 bases from J, with 8 bases between. The CDR3 contains 14 residues. CDR3 in DNA: TGTGCCAGCAGTACTACATCCTCTGGAAACACCATATATTTT. The encoded protein is CASSTTSSGNTIYF. Combining the CDR3 with reference TRBV28 and TRBJ1-3 gives the whole variable domain DVKVTQSSRYLVKRTGEKVFLECVQDMDHENMFWYRQDPGLGLRLIYFSYDVKMKEKGDIPEGYSVSREKKERFSLILESASTNQTSMYLCASSTTSSGNTIYFGEGSWLTVV.

This clone appeared many times. Other nucleotide sequences in the sample specify the same CDR3. The V gene is TRBV3-1, the J gene TRBJ2-3, with unresolved D. The length of the CDR3 is 15 residues. Per the germline V gene, CDR1 is LGHDT and CDR2 is YNNKEL (reference sequence). Trimming removed 1 base at V and 4 bases at J, with 12 bases between. The CDR3 bases are TGTGCCAGCAGCCAAGGAGTAGGATTTGCAGATACGCAGTATTTT. Translation: CASSQGVGFADTQYF.

This clone was counted many times. This chain links TRBV5-5 with TRBJ2-3; the D gene could be TRBD1 or TRBD2 (6 bases each). Germline V gene sequence: CDR1 SGHKS, CDR2 YYEKEE (reference sequence). The length of the CDR3 is 15 residues. V lost 0 bases and J lost 5, with 13 bases in between. The CDR3 region is CASSLEPGAIDTQYF. In nucleotides, the CDR3 is TGTGCCAGCAGCTTGGAGCCGGGGGCTATAGATACGCAGTATTTT.

This clone is medium-sized in the sample. The V gene is TRBV6-1, the J gene TRBJ2-7; D perhaps matches TRBD2 (5 bases). The CDR3 contains 14 residues. Germline assignment: CDR1 MNHNS and CDR2 SASEGT. V was clipped by 8 bases and J by 2 bases, with 16 bases between them. The chain's CDR3 is CASGLLADTYEQYF. The CDR3 DNA reads as TGTGCCAGCGGCCTCCTAGCCGATACCTACGAGCAGTACTTC.

This clone was seen ten or more times. The gene calls are TRBV5-4 and TRBJ2-7, with 12 bases aligning to TRBD1. Unmatched junction bases numbered 7, after V lost 1 base and J lost 5 bases. The CDR3 runs 16 residues. CDR1 and CDR2 from the germline V gene are SGHNT and YYREEE (reference sequence). CDR3 nucleotide sequence: TGTGCCAGCAGCTTGTTTTATGGGACAGGGGGCCACGAGCAGTACTTC. Encoded protein: CASSLFYGTGGHEQYF.

At least ten counts were recorded for this clone. The chain joins TRBV13 to TRBJ2-3; 10 bases are shared with TRBD1. The CDR3 is 19 residues long. The V gene end was trimmed by 5 bases and the J gene end by 4 bases; junction bases not matched to a gene: 18. CDR1 is PRHDT, CDR2 FYEKMQ, per germline (reference sequence). The DNA of the CDR3 is TGTGCCAGCAGCGAAGTTTCTAAGACAGGGGGCCATTATCCAGATACGCAGTATTTT. The encoded protein is CASSEVSKTGGHYPDTQYF.

The gene calls are TRBV12-3 or TRBV12-4 and TRBJ2-7; 8 bases line up with TRBD2. The ends lost 0 bases at V and 7 bases at J; junction bases unmatched: 5. The CDR3 contains 14 residues. The CDR3, as DNA: TGTGCCAGCAGTTTAGCAGCGGGAGCGAGAGAGCAGTACTTC. Protein sequence: CASSLAAGAREQYF.

This clone has at least ten counts. The same CDR3 arises from other DNA sequences in this sample as well. The chain carries TRBV12-3 or TRBV12-4 and TRBJ1-1; D is perhaps TRBD1 (5 bases). CDR3 length: 14 residues. V lost 5 bases and J lost 1, with 11 bases in between. The CDR3 coding sequence is TGTGCCAGCAGTCTTCTTAGGGGGAACACTGAAGCTTTCTTT. This gives the protein CASSLLRGNTEAFF.

In this sample, this clone turned up many times. The chain is built from TRBV5-1 and TRBJ2-2, with D possibly being TRBD1 or TRBD2 (6 bases each). Trimming left V 4 bases short and J 8 bases short, with 24 bases between. CDR1 is SGHRS and CDR2 is YFSETQ in the germline V gene. This CDR3 has 17 amino acids. The CDR3 spells CASSPREPGARSGELFF. As DNA, the CDR3 is TGCGCCAGCAGCCCCCGGGAGCCGGGGGCGAGATCGGGGGAGCTGTTTTTT.

Many counts were recorded for this clone. A read error may explain this, as a much larger clone is one base away. This CDR3 is also generated by other DNA sequences in the sample. The chain combines TRBV2 with TRBJ1-6; D possibly corresponds to TRBD1 (5 bases). Germline-derived CDR1 and CDR2 are SNHLY and FYNNEI. The CDR3 is 16 residues long. CDR3 region: CASSSGPRSYNSPLHF. DNA for the CDR3: TGTGCCAGCAGCTCAGGGCCCCGCTCCTACAATTCACCCCTCCACTTT.

This clone was picked up many times. Other DNA sequences in this specimen translate into the identical CDR3. This chain uses TRBV7-2 with TRBJ2-7, with 7 bases fitting TRBD2. Germline V CDR1 and CDR2: SGHTA, FQGNSA. Trimming at V came to 10 bases and at J to 2 bases, leaving 14 bases not matched to a gene. The CDR3 totals 15 residues. The CDR3 loop reads CATTPQAGPTYEQYF. CDR3 nucleotide sequence: TGTGCCACCACGCCGCAAGCGGGGCCTACCTACGAGCAGTACTTC.

Many counts were recorded for this clone. The rearrangement joins TRBV6-1 to TRBJ1-1; the match to TRBD1 covers 11 bases. Germline V gives CDR1 MNHNS, CDR2 SASEGT. J was trimmed by 5 bases and V by 4 bases; bases with no gene match: 6. The CDR3 spans 15 residues. The CDR3 DNA sequence: TGTGCCAGCAGTGTTCAAGGGGACAGGGGGACTGAAGCTTTCTTT. This codes for CASSVQGDRGTEAFF.

This clone was counted ten times or more. This rearrangement joins TRBV28 to TRBJ2-7; no definite D call. The CDR3 is 14 amino acids. In germline, CDR1 is MDHEN, CDR2 SYDVKM. V lost 4 bases, J lost 1 base, and 11 bases lay in between. The CDR3 nucleotides are TGTGCCAGCAGTTCCTCGGACGGTTCCTACGAGCAGTACTTC. Its protein is CASSSSDGSYEQYF.

To note about this clone: This sequence may be a read error, since a much larger clone differs from it by one base. Different DNA sequences within this sample yield the same CDR3. The chain employs TRBV3-1 and TRBJ2-4, with D perhaps being TRBD1 or TRBD2 (5 bases each). The V and J ends lost 4 bases and 3 bases respectively, with 19 bases between them. Per germline, CDR1 LGHDT and CDR2 YNNKEL (reference sequence). This CDR3 spans 17 amino acids. The chain's CDR3 is CASSPSGAGSVKNIQYF. The CDR3 DNA reads TGTGCCAGCAGCCCATCCGGGGCGGGTAGTGTCAAAAACATTCAGTACTTC.

This clone was detected ten times or more. The J gene is TRBJ2-5, the V gene TRBV5-4; D is undetermined. The germline V gene has CDR1 SGHNT and CDR2 YYREEE (reference sequence). V lost 3 bases and J lost 1, with 1 base in between. The CDR3 totals 11 residues. In DNA, the CDR3 is TGTGCCAGCAGCTCCCAAGAGACCCAGTACTTC. It codes for CASSSQETQYF.

The sample holds many counts of this clone. The genes are TRBV28 and TRBJ1-2; 7 nucleotides match TRBD1. J lost 5 bases, V lost 5 bases, and 5 bases had no gene match. CDR1 is MDHEN and CDR2 is SYDVKM in the germline V gene. The CDR3 is made up of 13 amino acids. The CDR3 is CASSMTGPYGYTF. CDR3 bases: TGTGCCAGCAGTATGACAGGGCCTTATGGCTACACCTTC.

Ten or more counts support this clone. The chain couples TRBV5-1 to TRBJ1-1, with 7 nucleotides matching TRBD1. CDR1 and CDR2 from the germline V gene are SGHRS and YFSETQ. This CDR3 comprises 16 residues. J lost 3 bases, V lost 0 bases, and 8 bases had no gene match. The CDR3 reads CASSLGSTGSYTEAFF. In nucleotides, the CDR3 is TGCGCCAGCAGCTTGGGATCGACAGGGAGCTACACTGAAGCTTTCTTT.

This chain joins TRBV6-1 and TRBJ1-6, with a possible D match to TRBD1 (5 bases). Germline CDR1 is MNHNS and CDR2 is SASEGT. The V end was cut by 3 bases, the J end by 10 bases, with 10 bases between. The CDR3 runs to 13 residues. CDR3 region: CASSDREESPLHF. The CDR3 DNA reads as TGTGCCAGCAGTGACAGGGAAGAATCACCCCTCCACTTT.

A few counts support this clone. The V and J genes are TRBV6-5 and TRBJ2-7; weak D call: TRBD1 (5 bases). V lost 0 bases to trimming and J lost 0 bases, with 9 bases between them. This CDR3 is built from 15 residues. CDR1 and CDR2 from the germline V gene are MNHEY and SVGAGI. The CDR3 DNA follows: TGTGCCAGCAGTTACTCGTTCACAGGCTCCTACGAGCAGTACTTC. It translates to CASSYSFTGSYEQYF.

This rearrangement joins TRBV11-3 to TRBJ1-4, with D maybe TRBD1 (5 bases). In germline, CDR1 is SGHNT, CDR2 YENEEA. Between the trimmed V and J ends, which lost 3 bases and 8 bases, there was a span of 13 bases. CDR3 length: 14 amino acids. CDR3 amino acids: CASSFGRGEEKLFF. In DNA form, the CDR3 reads TGTGCCAGCAGCTTCGGTCGGGGGGAAGAAAAACTGTTTTTT. The whole variable domain, filled in from reference TRBV11-3 and TRBJ1-4, reads EAGVVQSPRYKIIEKKQPVAFWCNPISGHNTLYWYLQNLGQGPELLIRYENEEAVDDSQLPKDRFSAERLKGVDSTLKIQPAELGDSAVYLCASSFGRGEEKLFFGSGTQLSVL.

This clone was seen many times. The chain recombines TRBV19 with TRBJ2-6, with 11 bases matching TRBD1. CDR1 and CDR2 from the germline V gene are LNHDA and SQIVND (reference sequence). Unmatched junction bases numbered 7, after V lost 4 bases and J lost 2 bases. This CDR3 has 18 residues. Here the CDR3 DNA reads TGTGCCAGTAGTAGCCATGGACAGGGGGCAGCTGGGGCCAACGTCCTGACTTTC. It specifies CASSSHGQGAAGANVLTF.

This clone was seen many times. This sequence joins TRBV6-1 and TRBJ1-1; D is perhaps TRBD1 (5 bases). This CDR3 spans 14 amino acids. Deletions cut 8 bases from V and 2 bases from J, with 15 bases between. CDR1 is MNHNS and CDR2 is SASEGT in the germline V gene. The CDR3 bases are TGTGCCAGCGGGGGGGGAGACAGAAACACTGAAGCTTTCTTT. Translation: CASGGGDRNTEAFF.

This clone was picked up many times. The V gene is TRBV30, the J gene TRBJ2-7, with D hard to call. Germline assignment: CDR1 GTSNPN and CDR2 SVGIG (reference sequence). The CDR3 runs to 13 residues. V was cut by 2 bases and J by 3 bases, with 11 bases left in between. The CDR3: CAWSRLVGYEQYF. CDR3 DNA sequence: TGTGCCTGGAGTAGGCTAGTCGGCTACGAGCAGTACTTC.

This clone was detected a few times. The CDR3 reads CASSYYYTSYNEQFF. CDR3 DNA: TGTGCCAGCAGTTACTATTATACATCCTACAATGAGCAGTTCTTC. The chain joins TRBV6-5 to TRBJ2-1; D uncertain. The germline V gene has CDR1 MNHEY and CDR2 SVGAGI. V was pared by 1 base and J by 1 base, with 8 bases between. The CDR3 runs 15 residues.

This clone came up many times. V and J are TRBV10-2 and TRBJ1-1; no clear D gene. The CDR3 totals 11 residues. Per the germline V gene, CDR1 is WSHSY and CDR2 is SAAADI. Trimming removed 7 bases from V and 7 bases from J, with 10 bases in between. The DNA for the CDR3 is TGCGCCAGCACCGCAGGAGTTGAAGCTTTCTTT. Translated: CASTAGVEAFF.

At least ten counts were recorded for this clone. The genes are TRBV10-3 and TRBJ1-5; D not certain. In germline, CDR1 is ENHRY, CDR2 SYGVKD. The CDR3 is made up of 13 amino acids. V lost 7 bases to trimming and J lost 9 bases, with 16 bases between them. This chain's CDR3 is CAITIKAGWPQHF. The CDR3 DNA sequence: TGTGCCATCACCATTAAAGCGGGTTGGCCCCAGCATTTT.

This clone was seen repeatedly, ten times or more. This chain uses TRBV7-2 with TRBJ2-6; 11 bases agree with TRBD2. CDR3 length equals 18 residues. V lost 5 bases, J lost 0 bases, and 6 bases stayed unmatched. Germline loops: CDR1 SGHTA, CDR2 FQGNSA. CDR3 in amino acids: CASSQSLAGVSGANVLTF. The CDR3 nucleotides read TGTGCCAGCAGCCAATCACTAGCGGGAGTCTCTGGGGCCAACGTCCTGACTTTC.

Many counts were recorded for this clone. The rearrangement uses TRBV12-3 or TRBV12-4 and TRBJ2-5, with TRBD1 matching 11 bases. The CDR3 covers 15 residues. V gave up 6 bases and J gave up 5 bases; unmatched junction bases: 8. The CDR3 loop is CASSSGTGGMETQYF. The CDR3, as DNA: TGTGCCAGCAGCTCCGGGACAGGGGGTATGGAGACCCAGTACTTC.